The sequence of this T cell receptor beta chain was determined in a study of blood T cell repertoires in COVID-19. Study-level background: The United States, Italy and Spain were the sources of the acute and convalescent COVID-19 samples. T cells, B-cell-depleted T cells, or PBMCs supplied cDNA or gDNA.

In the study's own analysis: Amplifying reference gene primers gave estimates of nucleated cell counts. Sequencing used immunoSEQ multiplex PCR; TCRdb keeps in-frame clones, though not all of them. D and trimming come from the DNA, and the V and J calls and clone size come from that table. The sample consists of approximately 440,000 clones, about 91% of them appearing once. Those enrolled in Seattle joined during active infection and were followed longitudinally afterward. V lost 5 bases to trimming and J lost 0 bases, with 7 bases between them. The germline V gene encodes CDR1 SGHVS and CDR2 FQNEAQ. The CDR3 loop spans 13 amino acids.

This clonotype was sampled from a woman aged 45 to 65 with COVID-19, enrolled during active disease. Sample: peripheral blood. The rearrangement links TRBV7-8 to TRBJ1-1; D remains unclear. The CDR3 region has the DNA TGTGCCAGCAGCGCAAACATGAACACTGAAGCTTTCTTT. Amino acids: CASSANMNTEAFF.